These T cell receptor beta chains were read from a single sample in a study of blood T cell repertoires in COVID-19. Measured with immunoSEQ multiplex PCR; TCRdb has only the in-frame clones, and not every one. The sample has about 170,000 clones, around four fifths seen once. The sequenced sample was peripheral blood. Receptors were obtained from a woman older than 75 with acute or convalescent COVID-19. Each CDR3 is given with its conserved first and last residue. Fields, in order: D gene, J gene, V gene, clone size, CDR3 protein, CDR3 DNA. D genes are given only for firm matches. The size entry is marked missing in some rows and otherwise reads once, few, many or a size class.

D gene: TRBD1; J gene: TRBJ1-1; V gene: TRBV5-1; clone size: -; CDR3 protein: CASSLGQGVWNTEAFF; CDR3 DNA: TGCGCCAGCAGCTTGGGGCAGGGGGTATGGAACACTGAAGCTTTCTTT
D gene: -; J gene: TRBJ2-3; V gene: TRBV7-2; clone size: -; CDR3 protein: CASSLGFGAAVGTQYF; CDR3 DNA: TGTGCCAGCAGCTTAGGTTTCGGCGCAGCGGTGGGTACGCAGTATTTT
D gene: -; J gene: TRBJ2-5; V gene: TRBV19; clone size: -; CDR3 protein: CASSIRLGGTQYF; CDR3 DNA: TGTGCCAGTAGTATCCGGTTGGGGGGGACCCAGTACTTC
D gene: TRBD2; J gene: TRBJ2-7; V gene: TRBV19; clone size: -; CDR3 protein: CASSEGTSGRYEQYF; CDR3 DNA: TGTGCCAGTAGTGAGGGGACTAGCGGGAGGTACGAGCAGTACTTC
D gene: TRBD1; J gene: TRBJ1-1; V gene: TRBV10-2; clone size: -; CDR3 protein: CASSRQGLTEAFF; CDR3 DNA: TGCGCCAGCAGTAGACAGGGTCTCACTGAAGCTTTCTTT
D gene: TRBD1; J gene: TRBJ2-6; V gene: TRBV7-2; clone size: -; CDR3 protein: CASSPTGGRSGANVLTF; CDR3 DNA: TGTGCCAGCAGCCCTACAGGGGGCCGCTCCGGGGCCAACGTCCTGACTTTC
D gene: -; J gene: TRBJ1-1; V gene: TRBV28; clone size: -; CDR3 protein: CASSSPTEMNTEAFF; CDR3 DNA: TGTGCCAGCAGTTCCCCGACAGAGATGAACACTGAAGCTTTCTTT
D gene: TRBD2; J gene: TRBJ2-2; V gene: TRBV19; clone size: few; CDR3 protein: CASTILAVTGELFF; CDR3 DNA: TGTGCCAGTACCATACTAGCGGTCACCGGGGAGCTGTTTTTT
D gene: -; J gene: TRBJ1-5; V gene: TRBV9; clone size: -; CDR3 protein: CASSVNAGDPQHF; CDR3 DNA: TGTGCCAGCAGCGTAAACGCAGGTGACCCCCAGCATTTT
D gene: TRBD2; J gene: TRBJ2-3; V gene: TRBV9; clone size: -; CDR3 protein: CASSVGFSGGLLSTDTQYF; CDR3 DNA: TGTGCCAGCAGCGTAGGGTTTAGCGGGGGCCTCCTTAGCACAGATACGCAGTATTTT
D gene: -; J gene: TRBJ1-1; V gene: TRBV3-1/TRBV3-2; clone size: -; CDR3 protein: CASSQVSSGVNTEAFF; CDR3 DNA: TGTGCCAGCAGCCAAGTTTCATCAGGGGTTAACACTGAAGCTTTCTTT
D gene: -; J gene: TRBJ1-5; V gene: TRBV5-1; clone size: -; CDR3 protein: CASSLGGGGQPQHF; CDR3 DNA: TGCGCCAGCAGCTTGGGCGGGGGAGGGCAGCCCCAGCATTTT
D gene: -; J gene: TRBJ2-7; V gene: TRBV6-2/TRBV6-3; clone size: -; CDR3 protein: CASSYSPPYEQYF; CDR3 DNA: TGTGCCAGCAGTTACTCCCCTCCCTACGAGCAGTACTTC
D gene: -; J gene: TRBJ2-7; V gene: TRBV4-1; clone size: once; CDR3 protein: CASSQTSGWEQYF; CDR3 DNA: TGCGCCAGCAGCCAAACTTCAGGGTGGGAGCAGTACTTC
D gene: TRBD1; J gene: TRBJ2-3; V gene: TRBV2; clone size: -; CDR3 protein: CASSPGQGGLLGTDTQYF; CDR3 DNA: TGTGCCAGCAGCCCCGGACAAGGGGGCCTTCTTGGCACAGATACGCAGTATTTT